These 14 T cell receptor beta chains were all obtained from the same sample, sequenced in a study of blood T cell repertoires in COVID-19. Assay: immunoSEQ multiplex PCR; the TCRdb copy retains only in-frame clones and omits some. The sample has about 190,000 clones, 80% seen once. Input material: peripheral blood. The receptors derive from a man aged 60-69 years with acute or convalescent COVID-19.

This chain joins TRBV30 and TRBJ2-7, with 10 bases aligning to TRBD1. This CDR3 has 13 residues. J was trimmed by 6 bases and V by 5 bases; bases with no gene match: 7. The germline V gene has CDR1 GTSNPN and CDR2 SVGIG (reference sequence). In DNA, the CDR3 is TGTGCCTGGTCCTTAAGGACAGGGGGCGAGCAGTACTTC. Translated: CAWSLRTGGEQYF. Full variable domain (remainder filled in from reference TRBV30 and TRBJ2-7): SQTIHQWPATLVQPVGSPLSLECTVEGTSNPNLYWYRQAAGRGLQLLFYSVGIGQISSEVPQNLSASRPQDRQFILSSKKLLLSDSGFYLCAWSLRTGGEQYFGPGTRLTVT.

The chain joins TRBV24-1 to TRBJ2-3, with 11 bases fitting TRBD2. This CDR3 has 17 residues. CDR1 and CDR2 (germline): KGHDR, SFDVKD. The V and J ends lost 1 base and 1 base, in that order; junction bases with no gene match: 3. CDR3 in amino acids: CATSDLTSGSRTDTQYF. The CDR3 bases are TGTGCCACCAGTGATTTAACTAGCGGGAGCCGCACAGATACGCAGTATTTT.

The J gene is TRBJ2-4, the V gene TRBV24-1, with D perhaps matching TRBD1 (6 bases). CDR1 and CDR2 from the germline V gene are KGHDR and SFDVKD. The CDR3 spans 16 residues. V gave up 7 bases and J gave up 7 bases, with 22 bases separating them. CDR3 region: CATRREPGQKGNIQYF. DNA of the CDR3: TGTGCCACCAGACGCGAACCGGGACAAAAAGGGAACATTCAGTACTTC.

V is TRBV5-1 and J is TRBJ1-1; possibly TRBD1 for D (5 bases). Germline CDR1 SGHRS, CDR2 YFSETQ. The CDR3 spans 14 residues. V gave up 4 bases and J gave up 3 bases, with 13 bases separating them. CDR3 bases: TGCGCCAGCAGCGGAACCGGGACTTACACTGAAGCTTTCTTT. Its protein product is CASSGTGTYTEAFF.

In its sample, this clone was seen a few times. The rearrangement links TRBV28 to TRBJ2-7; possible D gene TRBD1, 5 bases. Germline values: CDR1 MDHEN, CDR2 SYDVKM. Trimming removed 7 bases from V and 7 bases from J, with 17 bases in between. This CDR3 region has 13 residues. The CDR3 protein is CASNGHSIGEQYF. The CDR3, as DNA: TGTGCCAGCAACGGACACTCAATTGGGGAGCAGTACTTC.

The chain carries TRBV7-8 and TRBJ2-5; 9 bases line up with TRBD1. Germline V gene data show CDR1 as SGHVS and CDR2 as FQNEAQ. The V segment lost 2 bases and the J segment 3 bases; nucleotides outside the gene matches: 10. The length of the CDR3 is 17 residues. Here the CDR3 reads CASSLRPRTGAKETQYF. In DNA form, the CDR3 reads TGTGCCAGCAGCTTACGGCCCAGGACAGGGGCAAAAGAGACCCAGTACTTC.

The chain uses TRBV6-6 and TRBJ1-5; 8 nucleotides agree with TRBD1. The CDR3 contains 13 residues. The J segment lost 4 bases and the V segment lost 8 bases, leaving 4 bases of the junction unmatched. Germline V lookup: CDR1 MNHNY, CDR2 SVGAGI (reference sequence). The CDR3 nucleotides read TGTGCCAGCCGCGACAGGGGTAATCAGCCCCAGCATTTT. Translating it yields CASRDRGNQPQHF.

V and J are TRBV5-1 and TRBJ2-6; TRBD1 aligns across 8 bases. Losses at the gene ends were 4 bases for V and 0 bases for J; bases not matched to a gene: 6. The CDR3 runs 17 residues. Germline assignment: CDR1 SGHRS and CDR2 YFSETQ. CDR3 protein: CASSPGTGRSGANVLTF. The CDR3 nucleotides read TGCGCCAGCAGCCCCGGGACAGGCCGCTCTGGGGCCAACGTCCTGACTTTC.

This CDR3 is CASTAIMGSSYNSPLHF. The CDR3 DNA reads as TGTGCCAGTACCGCGATTATGGGGAGCTCCTATAATTCACCCCTCCACTTT. The chain joins TRBV19 to TRBJ1-6; D unresolved. This CDR3 is built from 17 residues. In germline, CDR1 is LNHDA, CDR2 SQIVND (reference sequence). V was cut by 7 bases and J by 0 bases, with 16 bases left in between.

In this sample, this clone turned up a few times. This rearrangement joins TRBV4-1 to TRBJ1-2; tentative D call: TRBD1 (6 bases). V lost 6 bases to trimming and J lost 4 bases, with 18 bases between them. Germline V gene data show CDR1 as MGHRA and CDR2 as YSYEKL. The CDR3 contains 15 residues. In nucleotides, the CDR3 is TGCGCCAGCAGACAAACCGAAGGGGGTGGCTATGGCTACACCTTC. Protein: CASRQTEGGGYGYTF.

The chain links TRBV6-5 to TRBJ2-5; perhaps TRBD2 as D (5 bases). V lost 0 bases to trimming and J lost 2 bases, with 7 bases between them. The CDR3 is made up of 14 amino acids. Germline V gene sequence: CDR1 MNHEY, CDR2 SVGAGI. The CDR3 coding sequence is TGTGCCAGCAGTTACTCGACTATTCAAGAGACCCAGTACTTC. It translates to CASSYSTIQETQYF.

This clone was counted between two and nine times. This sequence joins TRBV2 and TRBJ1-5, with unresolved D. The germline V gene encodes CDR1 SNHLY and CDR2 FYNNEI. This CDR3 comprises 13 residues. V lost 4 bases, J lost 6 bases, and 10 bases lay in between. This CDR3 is CASSGSEIQPQHF. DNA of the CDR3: TGTGCCAGCAGTGGGAGCGAGATTCAGCCCCAGCATTTT.

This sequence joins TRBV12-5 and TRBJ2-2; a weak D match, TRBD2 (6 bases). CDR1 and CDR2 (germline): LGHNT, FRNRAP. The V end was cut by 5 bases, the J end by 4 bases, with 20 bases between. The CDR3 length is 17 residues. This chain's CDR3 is CASGPEVAGYLTGELFF. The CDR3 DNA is TGTGCTAGTGGTCCTGAGGTCGCGGGATATCTCACCGGGGAGCTGTTTTTT.

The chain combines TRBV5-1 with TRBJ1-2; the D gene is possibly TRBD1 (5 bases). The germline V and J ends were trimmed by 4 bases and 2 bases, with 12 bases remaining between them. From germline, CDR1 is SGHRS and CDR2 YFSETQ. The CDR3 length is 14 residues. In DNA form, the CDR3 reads TGCGCCAGCAGCCCTCCAGACAGCAACTATGGCTACACCTTC. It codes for CASSPPDSNYGYTF.